Each of the 2 T cell receptor beta chains below was sequenced from the same sample in a study of OX40 agonist ivuxolimab in advanced cancers. Produced via immunoSEQ multiplex PCR; TCRdb's table is partial and in-frame only. The table has roughly 92,000 clones, approximately 84% seen once. Sequencing used CD4+ or CD8+ T cells sorted from blood, obtained in a trial of the OX40 agonist ivuxolimab. These TCRs come from an adult with an advanced solid tumor such as melanoma, head and neck, liver or kidney cancer.

This CDR3 is CASSSRDRGAIAYEQYF. The CDR3, as DNA: TGCGCCAGCAGCAGCCGGGACAGAGGGGCCATAGCCTACGAGCAGTACTTC. The rearrangement joins TRBV5-1 to TRBJ2-7, with 7 bases matching TRBD1. Trimming took 4 bases from V and 2 from J; bases not matched to a gene: 15. This CDR3 has 17 amino acids. The germline V gene has CDR1 SGHRS and CDR2 YFSETQ. Full variable domain (missing parts from reference TRBV5-1 and TRBJ2-7): KAGVTQTPRYLIKTRGQQVTLSCSPISGHRSVSWYQQTPGQGLQFLFEYFSETQRNKGNFPGRFSGRQFSNSRSEMNVSTLELGDSALYLCASSSRDRGAIAYEQYFGPGTRLTVT.

This clone was recorded only once. CDR3 nucleotides: TGTGCCAGCAGCCCGGGGAACAGGGGGAAGTCGGTCGGCTACACCTTC. This translates into CASSPGNRGKSVGYTF. The V call is TRBV7-2, the J call TRBJ1-2; TRBD1 matches at 8 bases. There are 16 residues in the CDR3. Per germline, CDR1 SGHTA and CDR2 FQGNSA. V shed 5 bases, J shed 8 bases, and the junction held 16 bases outside the gene matches. The whole variable domain, remainder taken from reference TRBV7-2 and TRBJ1-2, is GAGVSQSPSNKVTEKGKDVELRCDPISGHTALYWYRQSLGQGLEFLIYFQGNSAPDKSGLPSDRFSAERTGGSVSTLTIQRTQQEDSAVYLCASSPGNRGKSVGYTFGSGTRLTVV.